The clone carrying this TCR beta chain was counted a few times. Its antigen is as yet unknown. The data stem from a study of beta chain features in type 1 diabetes. General study points: HLA effects on TCRB rearrangement stayed unresolved here. For Type 1 diabetes patients, all four CD4+ subsets carried TCRB CDR3s that were moderately but significantly shorter. A greater similarity of naive, central memory and Treg TCRB repertoires was seen among patients than among healthy donors.

Blood was drawn once from each donor into heparinised tubes. The draws averaged roughly 120 mL. The germline gives CDR1 SGDLS, CDR2 YYNGEE. The CDR3 runs 15 residues. Trimming took 4 bases from V and 6 from J; bases not matched to a gene: 12. The investigators reverse transcribed all of the isolated RNA, so they sequenced expressed TCRB transcripts. The protocol was immunoSEQ multiplex PCR, while the TCRdb copy is restricted to in-frame clones and leaves out a portion. The table lists 300,000 to 350,000 clones, around 20% of them singletons. Material: naive CD4+ T cells from blood. The rearrangement uses TRBV9 and TRBJ2-7, with TRBD1 matching over 8 bases. The sequence was obtained from a woman aged 18-29 years in good health. In nucleotides, the CDR3 is TGTGCCAGCAGCCCCAGGGGGCGCCGGCTAAGCGAGCAGTACTTC. This gives the protein CASSPRGRRLSEQYF.